This entry lists 13 T cell receptor beta chains sequenced from one sample in a study of blood T cell repertoires in COVID-19. Assay used: immunoSEQ multiplex PCR; TCRdb lists only in-frame clones, some missing. Here the sample spans 250,000 to 300,000 clones, 88% being singletons. The material sequenced was peripheral blood. The source is a woman in her forties who had recovered from COVID-19.

V usage is TRBV28 and J usage is TRBJ2-3, with TRBD2 matching over 12 bases. Looked up from germline, CDR1 is MDHEN and CDR2 is SYDVKM. The CDR3 loop spans 15 amino acids. With V trimmed by 5 bases and J by 10 bases, 10 bases remained unmatched. The CDR3 reads CASSLPTSGSEPQYF. The CDR3 region has the DNA TGTGCCAGCAGTCTCCCGACTAGCGGGAGTGAGCCGCAGTATTTT.

The chain couples TRBV9 to TRBJ2-7; 7 positions agree with TRBD1. The CDR3 loop spans 13 amino acids. V shed 0 bases and J 6 bases; nucleotides not matched to a gene: 3. Germline CDR1 and CDR2: SGDLS and YYNGEE. CDR3 residues: CASSVEGQREQYF. In DNA, the CDR3 is TGTGCCAGCAGCGTAGAGGGACAGCGCGAGCAGTACTTC. Filled out from reference TRBV9 and TRBJ2-7, the complete variable domain reads DSGVTQTPKHLITATGQRVTLRCSPRSGDLSVYWYQQSLDQGLQFLIQYYNGEERAKGNILERFSAQQFPDLHSELNLSSLELGDSALYFCASSVEGQREQYFGPGTRLTVT.

V usage is TRBV12-3 or TRBV12-4 and J usage is TRBJ2-1, with 8 bases lining up with TRBD1. This CDR3 is built from 13 residues. V shed 7 bases, J shed 6 bases, and the junction held 5 bases outside the gene matches. This chain's CDR3 is CASTATGGNEQFF. The CDR3 bases are TGTGCCAGCACCGCAACAGGGGGCAATGAGCAGTTCTTC.

The chain links TRBV5-1 to TRBJ2-7, with 8 bases fitting TRBD2. V lost 0 bases to trimming and J lost 6 bases; unmatched junction nucleotides: 2. The CDR3 runs 13 residues. Germline V lookup: CDR1 SGHRS, CDR2 YFSETQ. The CDR3 is CASSLVLAAEQYF. DNA of the CDR3: TGCGCCAGCAGCTTGGTACTAGCGGCCGAGCAGTACTTC.

CDR3 amino acids: CASSPIGGEGTDTQYF. DNA of the CDR3: TGTGCCAGCAGCCCCATTGGGGGGGAGGGGACAGATACGCAGTATTTT. The J gene is TRBJ2-3, the V gene TRBV7-9, with TRBD2 matching over 7 bases. From germline, CDR1 is SEHNR and CDR2 FQNEAQ (reference sequence). The CDR3 has 16 residues. J was trimmed by 3 bases and V by 5 bases; bases with no gene match: 11.

This chain uses TRBV7-2 with TRBJ1-1, with D perhaps matching TRBD1 (5 bases). CDR3 length: 13 amino acids. Germline CDR1 is SGHTA and CDR2 is FQGNSA. The ends were cut back, 3 bases at V and 6 bases at J, with 11 bases in the middle. CDR3 bases: TGTGCCAGCAGCTTCCGGGGGTGGTCTGAAGCTTTCTTT. It specifies CASSFRGWSEAFF.

The V and J genes are TRBV29-1 and TRBJ1-1; a weak D match, TRBD1 (6 bases). CDR1 is SQVTM, CDR2 ANQGSEA, per germline. Trimming stripped 4 bases from V and 4 bases from J, with 10 bases between. The CDR3 totals 12 residues. CDR3 bases: TGCAGCGTTGTGGCAGGGGCCACTGAAGCTTTCTTT. It specifies CSVVAGATEAFF.

The genes are TRBV3-1 (or the pseudogene TRBV3-2) and TRBJ2-7; D possibly corresponds to TRBD2 (7 bases). The CDR3 totals 17 residues. V was pared by 2 bases and J by 0 bases, with 17 bases between. Germline values: CDR1 LGHDT, CDR2 YNNKEL (reference sequence). CDR3 DNA sequence: TGTGCCAGCAGCCAACCCGGTAGGGGAGGGGGCTCCTACGAGCAGTACTTC. Protein: CASSQPGRGGGSYEQYF.

The chain links TRBV12-5 to TRBJ1-6; perhaps TRBD1 as D (5 bases). The CDR3 has 15 residues. The germline V gene has CDR1 LGHNT and CDR2 FRNRAP. V lost 5 bases and J 0 bases, leaving 8 bases between the germline ends. In DNA form, the CDR3 reads TGTGCTAGTGGTCCCGGGGGCTCCTATAATTCACCCCTCCACTTT. Translating gives CASGPGGSYNSPLHF.

The CDR3 sequence: CASSLGGPGPDTQYF. Written as DNA, the CDR3 is TGTGCCAGCAGCTTGGGCGGCCCAGGGCCAGATACGCAGTATTTT. The genes are TRBV5-4 and TRBJ2-3; D possibly corresponds to TRBD1 (5 bases). Germline V gives CDR1 SGHNT, CDR2 YYREEE (reference sequence). This CDR3 is built from 15 residues. V lost 0 bases and J lost 4, with 12 bases in between.

The J gene is TRBJ2-2, the V gene TRBV6-1; 8 bases are a match to TRBD1. This CDR3 has 15 residues. Per the germline V gene, CDR1 is MNHNS and CDR2 is SASEGT. J was trimmed by 2 bases and V by 6 bases; bases with no gene match: 5. The CDR3 here is CASSRTGTNTGELFF. DNA for the CDR3: TGTGCCAGCAGCCGGACAGGGACTAACACCGGGGAGCTGTTTTTT.

The chain carries TRBV5-1 and TRBJ2-7, with a weak D call TRBD2 (7 bases). Looked up from germline, CDR1 is SGHRS and CDR2 is YFSETQ. V gave up 3 bases and J gave up 0 bases, with 13 bases separating them. CDR3 length: 15 residues. CDR3 loop: CASSWGGSRSYEQYF. CDR3 DNA sequence: TGCGCCAGCAGCTGGGGGGGCAGCCGCTCCTACGAGCAGTACTTC. Based on the CDR3 plus reference TRBV5-1 and TRBJ2-7, the full variable domain is KAGVTQTPRYLIKTRGQQVTLSCSPISGHRSVSWYQQTPGQGLQFLFEYFSETQRNKGNFPGRFSGRQFSNSRSEMNVSTLELGDSALYLCASSWGGSRSYEQYFGPGTRLTVT.

This rearrangement joins TRBV7-3 to TRBJ1-1; no clear D. Germline lookup yields CDR1 SGHTA and CDR2 FQGTGA. V lost 5 bases and J lost 4, with 8 bases in between. The CDR3 covers 12 residues. The CDR3 DNA is TGTGCCAGCAGCCCCCTCGGCACTGAAGCTTTCTTT. Translated: CASSPLGTEAFF. The whole variable domain, remainder taken from reference TRBV7-3 and TRBJ1-1, is GAGVSQTPSNKVTEKGKYVELRCDPISGHTALYWYRQSLGQGPEFLIYFQGTGAADDSGLPNDRFFAVRPEGSVSTLKIQRTERGDSAVYLCASSPLGTEAFFGQGTRLTVV.